What follows are 30 T cell receptor beta chains derived from one specimen sequenced in a study of PD-1 blockade in classical Hodgkin lymphoma (dated by TCRdb to the early 2020s). The library was built by means of the immunoSEQ multiplex PCR assay. TCRdb carries this immuneACCESS record with in-frame sequences only. Its versions omit some clonotypes, under half of them owing to an unresolved V gene in the studies checked, with the rest unexplained. In all, the sample holds 35,000 to 50,000 clones, and roughly 65% of those were seen once. The ten largest clones capture around 3% of the sample. What the time point label conveys for this sample: cycle 4 day 1 (C4D1), after more than five weeks of nivolumab. Relapse after autologous stem cell transplantation had occurred in all trial patients, and cohorts A, B and C were distinguished by prior brentuximab vedotin exposure. Sequencing was performed on peripheral blood mononuclear cells (PBMCs), taken before the fourth cycle of nivolumab. The origin of the receptors is a human donor with classical Hodgkin lymphoma.

By share, this clone counts as medium-sized. The J gene is TRBJ2-7, the V gene TRBV4-3; perhaps TRBD1 as D (6 bases). The CDR3 contains 16 residues. The V and J ends lost 1 base and 0 bases respectively, with 13 bases between them. The V gene's germline CDR1 is LGHNA and CDR2 YSLEER. The CDR3 sequence: CASSQAWGQSSYEQYF. As DNA, the CDR3 is TGCGCCAGCAGCCAAGCGTGGGGGCAAAGCTCCTACGAGCAGTACTTC.

This sequence joins TRBV5-4 and TRBJ1-2; 9 nucleotides agree with TRBD1. The V gene end was trimmed by 3 bases and the J gene end by 7 bases; junction bases not matched to a gene: 4. The CDR3 length is 13 residues. CDR1 and CDR2 (germline): SGHNT, YYREEE (reference sequence). CDR3 protein: CASSSGQGGGYTF. Written as DNA, the CDR3 is TGTGCCAGCAGCTCGGGACAGGGCGGTGGCTACACCTTC.

This clone was detected only a few times. This chain's CDR3 is CASSSSYLSNTEAFF. The CDR3 DNA follows: TGTGCCAGCAGTTCCTCCTACCTAAGTAACACTGAAGCTTTCTTT. The rearrangement links TRBV6-5 to TRBJ1-1, with unresolved D. The V gene's germline CDR1 is MNHEY and CDR2 SVGAGI. V lost 4 bases and J 2 bases, leaving 14 bases between the germline ends. This CDR3 spans 15 amino acids.

This clone was seen only a few times. V usage is TRBV4-1 and J usage is TRBJ2-6; the D gene is possibly TRBD1 (7 bases). The V end was cut by 4 bases, the J end by 0 bases, with 13 bases between. The CDR3 consists of 17 residues. In germline, CDR1 is MGHRA, CDR2 YSYEKL. The CDR3 here is CASSPRDSSSGANVLTF. CDR3 coding DNA: TGCGCCAGCAGCCCGCGGGACAGTTCCTCTGGGGCCAACGTCCTGACTTTC.

The chain couples TRBV19 to TRBJ2-7; tentative D call: TRBD2 (7 bases). V was pared by 4 bases and J by 0 bases, with 19 bases between. The germline gives CDR1 LNHDA, CDR2 SQIVND (reference sequence). This CDR3 has 17 residues. CDR3 region: CASSTSGTGGLSYEQYF. The CDR3 nucleotides read TGTGCCAGTAGTACGTCGGGAACGGGGGGCCTCTCCTACGAGCAGTACTTC.

The J gene is TRBJ1-1, the V gene TRBV5-1; 12 nucleotides match TRBD1. CDR3 length equals 15 residues. The germline V gene has CDR1 SGHRS and CDR2 YFSETQ. Trimming removed 4 bases from V and 5 bases from J; junction bases left unmatched: 6. The CDR3 sequence is CASSPGQGARTEAFF. CDR3 DNA: TGCGCCAGCAGCCCGGGACAGGGGGCTAGGACTGAAGCTTTCTTT.

Only a few counts were recorded for this clone. The chain links TRBV6-6 to TRBJ2-3; 8 bases are shared with TRBD2. The junction had 17 bases not matched to a gene; V was cut back by 7 bases and J by 11 bases. This CDR3 is built from 15 residues. CDR1 and CDR2 from the germline V gene are MNHNY and SVGAGI (reference sequence). The CDR3 sequence: CASTTPSGGPSGQYF. The CDR3 nucleotides read TGTGCCAGCACCACCCCGAGCGGGGGCCCTTCTGGGCAGTATTTT.

This chain uses TRBV7-2 with TRBJ2-1, with 7 bases aligning to TRBD1. V trimming: 1 base; J trimming: 5 bases; junction bases outside the gene matches: 5. Germline values: CDR1 SGHTA, CDR2 FQGNSA. CDR3 length: 15 residues. CDR3 nucleotide sequence: TGTGCCAGCAGCTTAGAGGGGGCTAGCCACAATGAGCAGTTCTTC. It is translated as CASSLEGASHNEQFF.

The V gene is TRBV5-6, the J gene TRBJ1-2, with D perhaps matching TRBD1 (6 bases). This CDR3 region has 12 residues. The V gene lost 4 bases and the J gene lost 8 bases, with 12 bases spanning the gap. Germline V gene data show CDR1 as SGHDT and CDR2 as YYEEEE. CDR3 in DNA: TGTGCCAGCAGCCCTCAGGGGTCCGGCTACACCTTC. Translating it yields CASSPQGSGYTF.

This clone was observed a handful of times. The chain links TRBV7-9 to TRBJ2-5; D gene uncertain. Germline-derived CDR1 and CDR2 are SEHNR and FQNEAQ (reference sequence). V was pared by 1 base and J by 1 base, with 7 bases between. This CDR3 region has 14 residues. The CDR3 protein is CASSLEVIQETQYF. DNA for the CDR3: TGTGCCAGCAGCTTAGAAGTGATCCAAGAGACCCAGTACTTC.

This clone was seen only once. The chain links TRBV7-9 to TRBJ2-5, with TRBD2 identical over 7 bases. J lost 4 bases, V lost 1 base, and 6 bases had no gene match. Germline V lookup: CDR1 SEHNR, CDR2 FQNEAQ (reference sequence). CDR3 length: 15 amino acids. In nucleotides, the CDR3 is TGTGCCAGCAGCTTAGGTAGATGGGAGGGAGAGACCCAGTACTTC. The encoded protein is CASSLGRWEGETQYF.

J is TRBJ2-3 and V is TRBV5-4, with 12 bases that match TRBD2. Germline CDR1 SGHNT, CDR2 YYREEE (reference sequence). CDR3 length equals 16 residues. J lost 4 bases, V lost 0 bases, and 3 bases had no gene match. Here the CDR3 reads CASSLGLAGVSDTQYF. The CDR3 region has the DNA TGTGCCAGCAGCTTGGGACTAGCGGGGGTATCAGATACGCAGTATTTT.

Concerning this clone: This same CDR3 is encoded by further DNA sequences in the sample. V is TRBV19 and J is TRBJ2-3, with D tentatively TRBD1 (6 bases). The CDR3 extends over 14 amino acids. The germline V gene encodes CDR1 LNHDA and CDR2 SQIVND (reference sequence). V gave up 6 bases and J gave up 3 bases, with 13 bases separating them. CDR3 sequence (DNA): TGTGCCAGTAGCTACAGGGAAACGACAGATACGCAGTATTTT. Residues: CASSYRETTDTQYF. Looking up the rest from reference TRBV19 and TRBJ2-3 gives the full variable domain: DGGITQSPKYLFRKEGQNVTLSCEQNLNHDAMYWYRQDPGQGLRLIYYSQIVNDFQKGDIAEGYSVSREKKESFPLTVTSAQKNPTAFYLCASSYRETTDTQYFGPGTRLTVL.

V and J are TRBV7-8 and TRBJ1-1, with 8 positions matching TRBD1. Germline CDR1 and CDR2: SGHVS and FQNEAQ. Trimming cost V 3 bases and J 0 bases; bases outside gene matches: 3. The CDR3 extends over 15 amino acids. DNA for the CDR3: TGTGCCAGCAGCTTCAGGGACAGGATGAACACTGAAGCTTTCTTT. Translating gives CASSFRDRMNTEAFF.

V and J are TRBV7-8 and TRBJ2-5; D possibly matches TRBD1 or TRBD2 (6 bases each). Trimming cost V 2 bases and J 2 bases, with 18 bases left between them. There are 17 residues in the CDR3. CDR1 SGHVS and CDR2 FQNEAQ come from the germline V gene. The CDR3 sequence: CASSLRGAGNLQETQYF. The DNA of the CDR3 is TGTGCCAGCAGCTTAAGGGGGGCAGGGAACCTGCAAGAGACCCAGTACTTC.

Only a few counts were recorded for this clone. This rearrangement joins TRBV9 to TRBJ1-3, with no clear D. This CDR3 has 15 residues. From germline, CDR1 is SGDLS and CDR2 YYNGEE. V was shortened by 10 bases and J by 6 bases, with 23 bases between the two germline ends. CDR3 sequence: CALDRARARINTIYF. DNA for the CDR3: TGTGCCTTGGACCGAGCCCGGGCACGTATAAACACCATATATTTT.

As to this clone: Other DNA sequences within the sample encode an identical CDR3. The chain is built from TRBV18 and TRBJ2-5; 7 positions match TRBD2. The length of the CDR3 is 13 residues. V was clipped by 2 bases and J by 3 bases; unmatched bases: 0. Germline loops: CDR1 KGHSH, CDR2 LQKENI. Here the CDR3 reads CASSPGLEETQYF. CDR3 bases: TGTGCCAGCTCACCAGGACTAGAAGAGACCCAGTACTTC.

A few counts support this clone. This sequence joins TRBV19 and TRBJ1-5; D gene unclear. The CDR3 has 14 residues. CDR1 and CDR2 (germline): LNHDA, SQIVND (reference sequence). The germline V and J ends were trimmed by 0 bases and 9 bases, with 12 bases remaining between them. CDR3 coding DNA: TGTGCCAGTAGTATAGAATCGCTTGAGGGGCCCCAGCATTTT. Amino acids: CASSIESLEGPQHF.

This chain uses TRBV7-9 with TRBJ2-7, with 9 bases aligning to TRBD1. V was clipped by 5 bases and J by 4 bases; unmatched bases: 6. Germline lookup yields CDR1 SEHNR and CDR2 FQNEAQ (reference sequence). The CDR3 is made up of 14 amino acids. The CDR3 protein is CASSRTGQGYEQYF. The CDR3, as DNA: TGTGCCAGCAGCCGGACCGGACAGGGGTACGAGCAGTACTTC.

This rearrangement joins TRBV28 to TRBJ1-5; D possibly corresponds to TRBD1 (6 bases). Germline V gives CDR1 MDHEN, CDR2 SYDVKM. Deletions cut 6 bases from V and 6 bases from J, with 15 bases between. The CDR3 extends over 14 amino acids. The CDR3 nucleotides read TGTGCCAGCAGCGTCCAGGGGACGGCTCAGCCCCAGCATTTT. Its protein product is CASSVQGTAQPQHF. The full variable domain, in which reference TRBV28 and TRBJ1-5 provide the parts outside the CDR3, is DVKVTQSSRYLVKRTGEKVFLECVQDMDHENMFWYRQDPGLGLRLIYFSYDVKMKEKGDIPEGYSVSREKKERFSLILESASTNQTSMYLCASSVQGTAQPQHFGDGTRLSIL.

The chain recombines TRBV9 with TRBJ2-5, with TRBD2 as a possible D gene (5 bases). The DNA end favors TRBJ2-7, so the J call may be wrong. CDR1 is SGDLS and CDR2 is YYNGEE in the germline V gene. The CDR3 totals 15 residues. This CDR3 reads CASSVDLGSRYEQYF. As DNA, the CDR3 is TGTGCCAGCAGCGTAGACCTAGGGAGCCGCTACGAGCAGTACTTC.

The genes are TRBV19 and TRBJ1-6, with D perhaps TRBD1 (6 bases). In germline, CDR1 is LNHDA, CDR2 SQIVND (reference sequence). CDR3 length: 15 residues. Trimming stripped 6 bases from V and 7 bases from J, with 16 bases between. The DNA for the CDR3 is TGTGCCAGTAGGATTACAGGGCTATTGAATTCACCCCTCCACTTT. It is translated as CASRITGLLNSPLHF.

The chain employs TRBV19 and TRBJ1-4; tentative D call: TRBD1 (6 bases). Trimming removed 6 bases from V and 8 bases from J, with 19 bases in between. Looked up from germline, CDR1 is LNHDA and CDR2 is SQIVND (reference sequence). The CDR3 has 15 amino acids. The CDR3 sequence is CASSPIGGHNEKLFF. In nucleotides, the CDR3 is TGTGCCAGTAGCCCTATCGGGGGGCACAACGAAAAACTGTTTTTT.

The J gene is TRBJ1-1, the V gene TRBV28; TRBD1 aligns across 7 bases. CDR1 and CDR2 from the germline V gene are MDHEN and SYDVKM. V lost 5 bases to trimming and J lost 8 bases; unmatched junction nucleotides: 5. The CDR3 has 12 amino acids. The CDR3 here is CASSGQEPEAFF. The DNA for the CDR3 is TGTGCCAGCAGTGGACAGGAACCCGAAGCTTTCTTT.

This clone was counted a few times. The chain joins TRBV5-6 to TRBJ1-5, with D maybe TRBD1 (5 bases). The CDR3 consists of 15 residues. V lost 2 bases to trimming and J lost 5 bases, with 14 bases between them. Germline CDR1 is SGHDT and CDR2 is YYEEEE. The chain's CDR3 is CASSLTGAPHQPQHF. CDR3 sequence (DNA): TGTGCCAGCAGCTTAACAGGCGCCCCCCATCAGCCCCAGCATTTT.

This rearrangement joins TRBV2 to TRBJ2-3, with a tentative D call TRBD2 (6 bases). Germline-derived CDR1 and CDR2 are SNHLY and FYNNEI. This CDR3 region has 15 residues. V was clipped by 2 bases and J by 7 bases, with 16 bases between them. Here the CDR3 reads CASSETGRSAHTQYF. CDR3 sequence (DNA): TGTGCCAGCAGTGAAACGGGGAGGTCGGCCCATACGCAGTATTTT.

A few counts support this clone. J is TRBJ1-4 and V is TRBV30; 8 nucleotides align to TRBD1. Germline V gene lookup returns CDR1 GTSNPN and CDR2 SVGIG (reference sequence). Trimming took 4 bases from V and 8 from J; bases not matched to a gene: 15. This CDR3 contains 16 residues. CDR3 in DNA: TGTGCCTGGACCTCGCAGGGGGCGCGTAAAGGGGAAAAACTGTTTTTT. It specifies CAWTSQGARKGEKLFF.

V gene TRBV11-2 combines with J gene TRBJ2-5; D not certain. V shed 0 bases and J shed 2 bases, with 10 bases lying between them. There are 15 residues in the CDR3. The V gene's germline CDR1 is SGHAT and CDR2 FQNNGV. This CDR3 is CASSLDGAQQETQYF. CDR3 in DNA: TGTGCCAGCAGCTTAGATGGAGCGCAACAAGAGACCCAGTACTTC.

The chain recombines TRBV7-2 with TRBJ2-1; D not resolved. CDR1 SGHTA and CDR2 FQGNSA come from the germline V gene. V was shortened by 3 bases and J by 1 base, with 4 bases between the two germline ends. The length of the CDR3 is 13 residues. In DNA form, the CDR3 reads TGTGCCAGCAGCTTCTCTTCCTACAATGAGCAGTTCTTC. It codes for CASSFSSYNEQFF.

The chain couples TRBV19 to TRBJ1-4; D possibly corresponds to TRBD1 (5 bases). V was pared by 7 bases and J by 8 bases, with 17 bases between. CDR3 length equals 14 residues. The germline V gene has CDR1 LNHDA and CDR2 SQIVND (reference sequence). The CDR3 bases are TGTGCCAGTAAAGGTGGAGGGGTTGGGGAAAAACTGTTTTTT. Residues: CASKGGGVGEKLFF.